Detailed here is one TCR beta chain. Its cognate antigen has yet to be identified. Base qualities are not provided; no much larger clone lies one nucleotide away. Instrument used: Illumina HiSeq 1500. Clones were called with MiXCR by TCRdb after fastp trimmed the public reads at Q25, and only in-frame beta chains were retained. Identical CDR3 proteins give one entry, which carries the most common genes and DNA. Across this sample there are tens of thousands of distinct CDR3 sequences, with 45% to 55% seen only once. The ten biggest clones cover approximately 93% of the sample. The sample belongs to a study of T cell repertoires in cytomegalovirus infection (dated by TCRdb to the late 2010s). General notes on the study: The peptide stimulations were aimed at well-studied HLA-B-restricted epitopes as well as recently identified HLA-C-restricted CMV epitopes, whose presentation resists viral immunomodulation. Donor HLA type was relevant to the analysis, because carriage of CMV infection together with the matching HLA type was indicated by public TCR beta signatures.

The treatment or condition label, read with the paper, signifies: in vitro stimulation with specific CMV peptide epitopes to enrich CMV-specific T cells. Study-wide conclusions, independent of this receptor: The ex vivo response was dominated by HLA-C-restricted CMV-specific TCR beta clonotypes, and the single most frequent clonotype in two of eight donors was supplied by these HLA-C-restricted clonotypes. In both this cohort and an independent roughly 350-donor cohort, the cumulative frequency of public TCR beta family members distinguished carriers of CMV infection plus the relevant HLA type.

This sequence originates from a human donor in good health (CMV status not recorded). Some clones in this sample may be carry-over from other donors' samples. Sequenced here: CD8+ T cells from cultured PBMCs, sampled from culture after CMV antigen stimulation.

The CDR3 region: CASTGVLYEQYF. The sequenced DNA is TGTGCCAGCACCGGCGTCCTCTACGAGCAGTACTTC. The chain joins TRBV7-9 to TRBJ2-7, with the D gene not confidently named. There are 12 amino acids in the CDR3, from cysteine to phenylalanine inclusive. Only CDR3 DNA remains: 36 bases, in frame from the first base. V was cut back by 7 bases and J by 3 bases, leaving a gap of 10 bases between them. Sequences SEHNR (CDR1) and FQNEAQ (CDR2) are obtained from the germline V gene (reference sequence).